Listed below are T cell receptor beta chains from one sample, sequenced in a study of beta chain features in type 1 diabetes. Only in-frame clones appear in the TCRdb table, and some are missing; sequencing was by immunoSEQ multiplex PCR. The sample yields some 290,000 clones, around an eighth seen once. The sample was naive CD4+ T cells from blood. Receptors were obtained from a man aged 30-40 years with type 1 diabetes. Each CDR3 is given with its conserved first and last residue. The D gene is left open where the match is weak. Clone size, where shown, is once, few, many, or a class for clones that have expanded.

few	-	TRBV5-1	TRBJ2-2	CASSLVQNTGELFF	TGCGCCAGCAGCTTGGTCCAGAACACCGGGGAGCTGTTTTTT
few	-	TRBV5-5	TRBJ2-3	CASSPGSRTDTQYF	TGTGCCAGCAGCCCTGGGAGCCGCACAGATACGCAGTATTTT
few	TRBD2	TRBV4-2	TRBJ2-1	CASSQAGTSGRSYYNEQFF	TGTGCCAGCAGCCAGGCCGGGACTAGCGGGAGGTCGTACTACAATGAGCAGTTCTTC
few	-	TRBV18	TRBJ1-1	CASSPVEGSSEAFF	TGTGCCAGCTCACCGGTGGAGGGATCATCGGAAGCTTTCTTT
-	-	TRBV28	TRBJ2-1	CASSFIDEQFF	TGTGCCAGCAGTTTTATTGATGAGCAGTTCTTC
-	TRBD2	TRBV4-3	TRBJ2-7	CASSQDSVAGGAYEQYF	TGCGCCAGCAGCCAAGACTCAGTAGCGGGAGGAGCCTACGAGCAGTACTTC
-	-	TRBV28	TRBJ1-2	CASSYGGGYTF	TGTGCCAGCAGTTACGGGGGTGGCTACACCTTC
few	-	TRBV18	TRBJ2-5	CASSPMGGETQYF	TGTGCCAGCTCACCAATGGGGGGAGAGACCCAGTACTTC
few	-	TRBV20-1	TRBJ1-1	CSVSDREAFF	TGCAGTGTCTCAGACAGAGAAGCTTTCTTT
-	TRBD1	TRBV28	TRBJ1-5	CASSPAEGGWQPQHF	TGTGCCAGCAGTCCGGCCGAAGGGGGCTGGCAGCCCCAGCATTTT
-	-	TRBV7-9	TRBJ2-4	CASSLEWSGRGGNIQYF	TGTGCCAGCAGCTTAGAATGGAGTGGGAGAGGCGGAAACATTCAGTACTTC
-	TRBD2	TRBV9	TRBJ2-4	CASSRGTSGAGNIQYF	TGTGCCAGCAGCCGCGGGACTAGCGGGGCGGGGAACATTCAGTACTTC
few	-	TRBV9	TRBJ1-1	CASSDYSGETEAFF	TGTGCCAGCAGCGATTACTCAGGGGAGACTGAAGCTTTCTTT
-	TRBD2	TRBV28	TRBJ2-7	CASSRGGLTYEQYF	TGTGCCAGCAGTCGGGGAGGGCTGACCTACGAGCAGTACTTC
few	TRBD1	TRBV5-1	TRBJ2-7	CASSASTGTVGYEQYF	TGCGCCAGCAGCGCCTCAACCGGGACAGTGGGCTACGAGCAGTACTTC
-	TRBD1	TRBV11-2	TRBJ2-7	CASSPFSGQLFYEQYF	TGTGCCAGCAGCCCTTTCTCGGGACAGCTTTTCTACGAGCAGTACTTC
-	TRBD1	TRBV9	TRBJ2-7	CASSIGQGSAYEQYF	TGTGCCAGCAGCATAGGACAGGGCTCGGCCTACGAGCAGTACTTC
-	-	TRBV18	TRBJ1-1	CASSPSRRGTEAFF	TGTGCCAGCTCACCCTCCAGGAGGGGCACTGAAGCTTTCTTT
-	-	TRBV11-2	TRBJ1-2	CASSQVSNYGYTF	TGTGCCAGCAGCCAGGTCTCCAACTATGGCTACACCTTC
-	TRBD2	TRBV15	TRBJ2-7	CATSRQTSGSYEQYF	TGTGCCACCAGCCGCCAGACTAGCGGCTCCTACGAGCAGTACTTC
-	TRBD2	TRBV7-2	TRBJ2-1	CASSLGSGRGAEQFF	TGTGCCAGCAGCTTGGGGAGCGGGAGAGGGGCTGAGCAGTTCTTC
-	TRBD1	TRBV6-5	TRBJ1-2	CASRAGGDRVYGYTF	TGTGCCAGCAGAGCCGGTGGGGACAGGGTCTATGGCTACACCTTC
-	-	TRBV25-1	TRBJ2-7	CASSELGMGLEYEQYF	TGTGCCAGCAGTGAATTGGGTATGGGGCTCGAATACGAGCAGTACTTC
-	TRBD2	TRBV4-3	TRBJ2-1	CASSQASGRARGEQFF	TGCGCCAGCAGCCAAGCTAGCGGGAGGGCCAGGGGAGAGCAGTTCTTC
few	-	TRBV9	TRBJ2-4	CASSLTGKGNIQYF	TGTGCCAGCAGCTTAACAGGGAAAGGAAACATTCAGTACTTC
-	TRBD2	TRBV7-2	TRBJ2-3	CASSASGATDTQYF	TGTGCCAGCAGCGCTAGCGGGGCCACAGATACGCAGTATTTT
once	TRBD1	TRBV7-2	TRBJ2-5	CASSLDRGETQYF	TGTGCCAGCAGCTTAGACAGGGGTGAGACCCAGTACTTC
-	TRBD2	TRBV12-5	TRBJ2-3	CASGRGLAGVRLTDTQYF	TGTGCTAGTGGCCGCGGACTAGCGGGAGTGAGATTAACAGATACGCAGTATTTT
-	-	TRBV10-3	TRBJ2-7	CAISSTGSRYEQYF	TGTGCCATCAGTTCCACAGGCTCCCGCTACGAGCAGTACTTC
few	-	TRBV5-4	TRBJ2-5	CASSLGGGYQETQYF	TGTGCCAGCAGCTTGGGTGGCGGTTATCAAGAGACCCAGTACTTC
-	-	TRBV10-3	TRBJ2-3	CAISLGGPTDTQYF	TGTGCCATCAGCCTGGGGGGACCCACAGATACGCAGTATTTT
few	-	TRBV28	TRBJ2-7	CASSQTGIYEQYF	TGTGCCAGCAGTCAAACAGGGATCTACGAGCAGTACTTC
-	TRBD1	TRBV5-4	TRBJ2-7	CASSVGQNYEQYF	TGTGCCAGCAGCGTGGGACAGAACTACGAGCAGTACTTC
few	-	TRBV30	TRBJ1-2	CAWSVQGRVYGYTF	TGTGCCTGGAGTGTCCAGGGGAGGGTTTATGGCTACACCTTC
-	-	TRBV6-1	TRBJ1-5	CASSDLGQPQHF	TGTGCCAGCAGTGACTTGGGCCAGCCCCAGCATTTT
few	-	TRBV5-1	TRBJ2-2	CASSSLGLSNTGELFF	TGCGCCAGCAGCTCCCTAGGACTATCAAACACCGGGGAGCTGTTTTTT
-	TRBD2	TRBV7-8	TRBJ2-5	CASCRLEREDTQYF	TGTGCCAGCTGCCGATTGGAGCGGGAAGATACCCAGTACTTC
-	TRBD1	TRBV4-2	TRBJ2-2	CASSIGTGGNTGELFF	TGTGCCAGCAGCATTGGGACAGGGGGAAACACCGGGGAGCTGTTTTTT
few	-	TRBV2	TRBJ2-3	CASSERTIPKSTDTQYF	TGTGCCAGCAGTGAGCGGACTATCCCAAAAAGCACAGATACGCAGTATTTT
few	TRBD1	TRBV9	TRBJ1-2	CASSEGTGIHYGYTF	TGTGCCAGCAGCGAGGGGACAGGGATACACTATGGCTACACCTTC
few	TRBD1	TRBV7-3	TRBJ2-1	CASSLGDRDPNEQFF	TGTGCCAGCAGCTTAGGGGACAGAGACCCCAATGAGCAGTTCTTC
-	-	TRBV7-9	TRBJ1-5	CASSPGSSRNQPQHF	TGTGCCAGCAGTCCAGGCAGTTCGCGCAATCAGCCCCAGCATTTT
-	TRBD2	TRBV6-5	TRBJ2-1	CASTSGIDEQFF	TGTGCCAGCACTAGCGGGATTGATGAGCAGTTCTTC
-	-	TRBV19	TRBJ2-1	CASSVRGEQFF	TGTGCCAGTAGTGTTCGGGGGGAGCAGTTCTTC
-	-	TRBV5-4	TRBJ2-5	CASNPRGGKSETQYF	TGTGCCAGCAACCCCCGCGGCGGGAAATCGGAGACCCAGTACTTC
-	TRBD1	TRBV11-3	TRBJ2-1	CASSLGQGDYNEQFF	TGTGCCAGCAGCTTAGGACAGGGAGATTACAATGAGCAGTTCTTC
-	TRBD2	TRBV5-4	TRBJ2-5	CASSVRLAGGTRRETQYF	TGTGCCAGCAGCGTTCGACTAGCGGGAGGTACTAGAAGGGAGACCCAGTACTTC
-	-	TRBV11-1	TRBJ2-1	CASSRRALASTHNEQFF	TGTGCCAGCAGCCGCCGTGCACTAGCTTCGACCCACAATGAGCAGTTCTTC
-	TRBD1	TRBV7-2	TRBJ2-7	CASSLGTGASYEQYF	TGTGCCAGCAGCTTAGGGACAGGAGCCTCCTACGAGCAGTACTTC
-	-	TRBV5-1	TRBJ1-5	CASSLTRGEPQHF	TGCGCCAGCAGCTTGACCAGGGGCGAGCCCCAGCATTTT
-	TRBD1	TRBV4-2	TRBJ1-5	CASSRDRAGNQPQHF	TGTGCCAGCAGCCGCGACAGGGCAGGCAATCAGCCCCAGCATTTT
few	-	TRBV19	TRBJ2-3	CASSSGRSTDTQYF	TGTGCCAGTAGTAGTGGGAGAAGCACAGATACGCAGTATTTT